This T cell receptor (beta chain) stems from a study of shared clonotypes between healthy human individuals. Study-level background: Per donor, CD8 memory used one plate, CD8 naive used two, CD4 memory used three and CD4 naive used three.

The study drew all its donors from Caucasian adults living in Nashville, Tennessee. Whole-study findings and limits: Clonotype sharing among donors was thought likely to change with sequencing depth.

V lost 3 bases, J lost 4 bases, and 6 bases lay in between. This CDR3 comprises 13 residues. Germline values: CDR1 SEHNR, CDR2 FQNEAQ (reference sequence). This clone came up many times. Its target is not known. Deep-level running was used for the assay. This table comes from immunoSEQ multiplex PCR, and its TCRdb copy is limited to in-frame clones, with some not included. Of about 1 million clones in the sample, about three quarters are singletons; the top ten hold roughly 1.4%. The sequenced material came from memory CD4+ T cells sorted from blood. The subset was: CD45RA-negative fraction. The receptor's source is a man aged 18 to 30 in good health. The V gene is TRBV7-9, the J gene TRBJ2-2; D not resolved. In DNA form, the CDR3 reads TGTGCCAGCAGCTTCACGACCACCGGGGAGCTGTTTTTT. Amino acids: CASSFTTTGELFF.